These 2 T cell receptor beta chains were all obtained from the same sample, sequenced in a study of blood T cell repertoires in COVID-19. The repertoire was sequenced with immunoSEQ multiplex PCR; TCRdb's copy has only in-frame clones and lacks some. This table holds 100,000 to 150,000 clones, 86% found once. Material for sequencing was peripheral blood. These receptors all come from a woman aged 65 to 85 with COVID-19, enrolled during active disease.

The V and J genes are TRBV6-6 and TRBJ2-2; TRBD2 agrees at 7 bases. J lost 3 bases, V lost 5 bases, and 6 bases had no gene match. This CDR3 contains 15 residues. Germline-derived CDR1 and CDR2 are MNHNY and SVGAGI (reference sequence). The CDR3 DNA sequence: TGTGCCAGCAGTCTCTTCAGCGGGGACACCGGGGAGCTGTTTTTT. It yields the protein CASSLFSGDTGELFF.

In its sample, this clone was seen once. The V gene is TRBV7-2, the J gene TRBJ2-7; 15 bases line up with TRBD2. This CDR3 region has 18 residues. V lost 4 bases and J lost 1; bases outside the gene matches: 8. Germline-derived CDR1 and CDR2 are SGHTA and FQGNSA. DNA of the CDR3: TGTGCCAGCAGCTGGACTAGCGGGGGGGCCACGGGGTCCTACGAGCAGTACTTC. This codes for CASSWTSGGATGSYEQYF.